Presented here are 15 T cell receptor beta chains from one specimen sequenced in a study of blood T cell repertoires in COVID-19 (dated by TCRdb to about 2020). The library relied on the immunoSEQ multiplex PCR assay. TCRdb took this table from immuneACCESS and kept in-frame rearrangements with V and J called. Such tables lack part of the clones; where checked against another copy, unresolved V genes explain under half of the gap, and the rest is unexplained. This sample holds just over 300,000 clones; over 85% were observed only once. About 2% of the sample is in the top ten clones. The sample was peripheral blood. The receptors were sampled from a woman aged 25 to 45 with COVID-19, enrolled during active disease.

This chain uses TRBV30 with TRBJ1-1, with 7 bases aligning to TRBD1. V gave up 1 base and J gave up 6 bases; unmatched junction bases: 2. CDR1 is GTSNPN, CDR2 SVGIG, per germline (reference sequence). The CDR3 covers 12 residues. CDR3 nucleotides: TGTGCCTGGAGTGACAGGGGCGCTGAAGCTTTCTTT. It encodes CAWSDRGAEAFF.

The chain recombines TRBV7-2 with TRBJ1-4; maybe TRBD1 (5 bases). The V end lost 5 bases, the J end lost 4 bases, and 17 bases lay between the germline ends. Germline V CDR1 and CDR2: SGHTA, FQGNSA. The CDR3 is made up of 16 amino acids. Here the CDR3 reads CASSRTADMGNEKLFF. In nucleotides, the CDR3 is TGTGCCAGCAGCAGGACCGCGGACATGGGTAATGAAAAACTGTTTTTT.

As regards this clone: The identical CDR3 is also encoded by other nucleotide sequences in the sample. The V gene is TRBV2, the J gene TRBJ2-7; a weak D match, TRBD1 (5 bases). The CDR3 is 12 amino acids. V gave up 8 bases and J gave up 1 base, with 9 bases separating them. In germline, CDR1 is SNHLY, CDR2 FYNNEI. Here the CDR3 DNA reads TGTGCCAGCGGCAGGGATTCCTACGAGCAGTACTTC. Its protein product is CASGRDSYEQYF.

The gene calls are TRBV2 and TRBJ2-5; a possible D gene is TRBD2 (6 bases). The CDR3 runs 14 residues. The V gene lost 6 bases and the J gene lost 4 bases, with 15 bases spanning the gap. Germline CDR1 SNHLY, CDR2 FYNNEI. In nucleotides, the CDR3 is TGTGCCAGCAGCCTGGGGGGACGGTTAGAGACCCAGTACTTC. Its translation: CASSLGGRLETQYF.

V and J are TRBV4-2 and TRBJ1-4; D possibly corresponds to TRBD1 (5 bases). Germline V gene sequence: CDR1 LGHNA, CDR2 YNFKEQ. The length of the CDR3 is 14 residues. Trimming cost V 4 bases and J 4 bases, with 10 bases left between them. CDR3 DNA: TGTGCCAGCAGCCCGGACACCAGTAATGAAAAACTGTTTTTT. Translating it yields CASSPDTSNEKLFF.

The DNA of the CDR3 is TGCAGCTTCCCGGCCGGGACAGAAGACTACAATGAGCAGTTCTTC. This gives the protein CSFPAGTEDYNEQFF. The gene calls are TRBV29-1 and TRBJ2-1; TRBD1 agrees at 7 bases. Germline values: CDR1 SQVTM, CDR2 ANQGSEA. CDR3 length: 15 amino acids. The trim removed 8 bases at V and 3 bases at J, leaving 13 bases unmatched.

The chain has TRBV19 and TRBJ1-2; the match to TRBD1 covers 12 bases. Trimming at V came to 3 bases and at J to 7 bases, leaving 6 bases not matched to a gene. From germline, CDR1 is LNHDA and CDR2 SQIVND (reference sequence). CDR3 length equals 15 residues. In DNA form, the CDR3 reads TGTGCCAGTAGTATTGGGGACAGGGGGCTCGGTGGCTACACCTTC. This sequence encodes CASSIGDRGLGGYTF.

The rearrangement uses TRBV30 and TRBJ1-5; perhaps TRBD1 as D (5 bases). The CDR3 spans 15 residues. Trimming took off 5 bases at V and 0 bases at J, with 14 bases between the two ends. Germline values: CDR1 GTSNPN, CDR2 SVGIG (reference sequence). CDR3 in DNA: TGTGCCTGGGACTCGGGGGAATATAGCAATCAGCCCCAGCATTTT. Encoded protein: CAWDSGEYSNQPQHF.

The chain carries TRBV6-2 or TRBV6-3 and TRBJ1-5; D perhaps matches TRBD1 (5 bases). The germline V gene encodes CDR1 MNHEY and CDR2 SVGEGT. Between the trimmed V and J ends, which lost 2 bases and 7 bases, there was a span of 9 bases. CDR3 length equals 13 residues. In nucleotides, the CDR3 is TGTGCCAGCAGTTACCCAGGGCACCAGCCCCAGCATTTT. Amino acids: CASSYPGHQPQHF.

To note about this clone: Other DNA sequences in the sample encode the same CDR3. The chain uses TRBV9 and TRBJ2-3; D possibly corresponds to TRBD2 (5 bases). The CDR3 loop spans 17 amino acids. The V gene lost 0 bases and the J gene lost 3 bases, with 17 bases spanning the gap. Germline V lookup: CDR1 SGDLS, CDR2 YYNGEE. The CDR3 sequence is CASSVDGLAGRTDTQYF. The DNA of the CDR3 is TGTGCCAGCAGCGTAGACGGGCTCGCGGGTCGAACAGATACGCAGTATTTT.

This chain joins TRBV2 and TRBJ1-1; 7 bases align to TRBD1. The CDR3 extends over 13 amino acids. Germline V gene lookup returns CDR1 SNHLY and CDR2 FYNNEI. After removal of 2 bases from V and 5 bases from J, the junction contained 2 bases not matched to a gene. The CDR3 loop is CASSESRGTEAFF. CDR3 DNA sequence: TGTGCCAGCAGTGAAAGCAGGGGGACTGAAGCTTTCTTT.

This sequence joins TRBV30 and TRBJ2-3; 10 bases fit TRBD2. Germline CDR1 reads GTSNPN; CDR2 reads SVGIG (reference sequence). The CDR3 is made up of 15 amino acids. Unmatched junction bases numbered 6, after V lost 1 base and J lost 5 bases. The CDR3 loop reads CAWSGLAGVGDTQYF. For the CDR3, the DNA is TGTGCCTGGAGTGGGCTAGCGGGGGTCGGAGATACGCAGTATTTT. Variable domain in full (rest from reference TRBV30 and TRBJ2-3): SQTIHQWPATLVQPVGSPLSLECTVEGTSNPNLYWYRQAAGRGLQLLFYSVGIGQISSEVPQNLSASRPQDRQFILSSKKLLLSDSGFYLCAWSGLAGVGDTQYFGPGTRLTVL.

This sequence joins TRBV5-1 and TRBJ1-1, with 8 nucleotides matching TRBD1. From germline, CDR1 is SGHRS and CDR2 YFSETQ. J lost 8 bases, V lost 2 bases, and 14 bases had no gene match. This CDR3 has 16 amino acids. The CDR3 DNA reads TGCGCCAGCAGCTTAACTACAGGGGGGCTTTTTCGGGAAGCTTTCTTT. Encoded protein: CASSLTTGGLFREAFF. The whole variable domain, remainder taken from reference TRBV5-1 and TRBJ1-1, is KAGVTQTPRYLIKTRGQQVTLSCSPISGHRSVSWYQQTPGQGLQFLFEYFSETQRNKGNFPGRFSGRQFSNSRSEMNVSTLELGDSALYLCASSLTTGGLFREAFFGQGTRLTVV.

The chain couples TRBV5-1 to TRBJ2-7; D might be TRBD1 (5 bases). The germline CDR1 and CDR2 sequences are SGHRS and YFSETQ. Trimming took 4 bases from V and 1 from J, leaving 9 bases between them. This CDR3 region has 13 residues. The CDR3 spells CASSEGASYEQYF. In DNA, the CDR3 is TGCGCCAGCAGCGAAGGGGCATCCTACGAGCAGTACTTC. The entire variable domain, with the rest obtained from reference TRBV5-1 and TRBJ2-7, is as follows: KAGVTQTPRYLIKTRGQQVTLSCSPISGHRSVSWYQQTPGQGLQFLFEYFSETQRNKGNFPGRFSGRQFSNSRSEMNVSTLELGDSALYLCASSEGASYEQYFGPGTRLTVT.

The chain uses TRBV9 and TRBJ1-3, with a weak D call TRBD1 (6 bases). Germline CDR1 is SGDLS and CDR2 is YYNGEE. This CDR3 is built from 16 residues. Trimming took off 4 bases at V and 0 bases at J, with 14 bases between the two ends. The CDR3 coding sequence is TGTGCCAGCAGCCCCTTGACAGGCGGCTCTGGAAACACCATATATTTT. This gives the protein CASSPLTGGSGNTIYF. Based on the CDR3 plus reference TRBV9 and TRBJ1-3, the full variable domain is DSGVTQTPKHLITATGQRVTLRCSPRSGDLSVYWYQQSLDQGLQFLIQYYNGEERAKGNILERFSAQQFPDLHSELNLSSLELGDSALYFCASSPLTGGSGNTIYFGEGSWLTVV.